This TCR beta chain was retrieved from a study of T cell responses to AZD1222 COVID-19 vaccine. The assay was immunoSEQ multiplex PCR, and TCRdb's table has in-frame clones only and misses some. The profile covers 150,000 to 200,000 clones, with just over 85% appearing a single time and 11% taken by the ten largest. Note on this clone: What it recognizes is unknown.

Looked up from germline, CDR1 is SNHLY and CDR2 is FYNNEI. This CDR3 is 15 amino acids long. Trimming pared 8 bases from V and 2 bases from J, leaving 16 bases between. Findings and caveats of the study: Baseline antibody screening turned up just a handful of seropositive AZD1222 recipients.

The genes are TRBV2 and TRBJ1-3, with D tentatively TRBD1 (5 bases). Sequencing was performed on peripheral blood, taken 28 days after the second AZD1222 dose. This sequence was found in an adult who received the AZD1222 COVID-19 vaccine. The CDR3 sequence is CASLLGREPGNTIYF. Here the CDR3 DNA reads TGTGCCAGCCTCCTGGGCAGGGAGCCTGGAAACACCATATATTTT.